Listed here are 28 T cell receptor beta chains from one sample, sequenced in a study of blood T cell repertoires in COVID-19. Using immunoSEQ multiplex PCR, the repertoire was profiled, and TCRdb retains in-frame clones only, with some absent. The data hold approximately 150,000 clones, with over 65% observed a single time. Sequencing was performed on peripheral blood. The receptors here all came from a man in his 70s with acute or convalescent COVID-19.

This chain links TRBV7-9 with TRBJ2-1, with 8 nucleotides matching TRBD2. Germline V lookup: CDR1 SEHNR, CDR2 FQNEAQ (reference sequence). With V trimmed by 5 bases and J by 10 bases, 13 bases remained unmatched. CDR3 size: 15 residues. In DNA form, the CDR3 reads TGTGCCAGCAGCCCACCGGGACTAGGAGTACGGGAGCAGTTCTTC. As protein: CASSPPGLGVREQFF.

The genes are TRBV6-2 or TRBV6-3 and TRBJ2-7; possibly TRBD1 for D (5 bases). The CDR3 totals 15 residues. Trimming removed 5 bases at V and 3 bases at J, with 17 bases between. CDR1 and CDR2 from the germline V gene are MNHEY and SVGEGT. CDR3 DNA: TGTGCCAGCAGTACCAGCATCGGCAGGGTCTACGAGCAGTACTTC. It specifies CASSTSIGRVYEQYF.

The CDR3 coding sequence is TGTGCCAGCAGACCCGGGACAGGGGAAGTTAATTCACCCCTCCACTTT. This codes for CASRPGTGEVNSPLHF. This chain joins TRBV2 and TRBJ1-6; 10 bases agree with TRBD1. V was pared by 6 bases and J by 6 bases, with 8 bases of the junction left unmatched. The CDR3 is 16 amino acids. The germline CDR1 and CDR2 sequences are SNHLY and FYNNEI.

CDR3 coding DNA: TGTGCCACCAGTGACCCCGGGAGCGGGGGCAGCACAGATACGCAGTATTTT. Its protein is CATSDPGSGGSTDTQYF. The chain employs TRBV24-1 and TRBJ2-3, with 8 bases that match TRBD2. V gave up 4 bases and J gave up 0 bases; unmatched junction bases: 8. Germline V gene lookup returns CDR1 KGHDR and CDR2 SFDVKD. The CDR3 loop spans 17 amino acids.

The rearrangement uses TRBV5-1 and TRBJ2-1; D gene ambiguous. This CDR3 has 13 amino acids. V lost 3 bases and J lost 7, with 11 bases in between. Germline V gene data show CDR1 as SGHRS and CDR2 as YFSETQ. The CDR3 region has the DNA TGCGCCAGCAGCTCACACCCCGGGAATGAGCAGTTCTTC. Encoded protein: CASSSHPGNEQFF.

V is TRBV6-5 and J is TRBJ2-7; 10 positions agree with TRBD1. The V and J ends lost 0 bases and 9 bases, in that order; junction bases with no gene match: 5. The CDR3 contains 14 residues. The germline CDR1 and CDR2 sequences are MNHEY and SVGAGI. Here the CDR3 reads CASSYSDRGRVQYF. The CDR3 coding sequence is TGTGCCAGCAGTTACTCTGACAGGGGGCGGGTGCAGTACTTC.

CDR3 sequence: CASSVMGGAPGELFF. The CDR3 nucleotides read TGTGCCAGCAGCGTAATGGGGGGGGCCCCCGGGGAGCTGTTTTTT. The chain is built from TRBV9 and TRBJ2-2; perhaps TRBD2 as D (7 bases). CDR3 length: 15 residues. With 1 base removed from V and 6 bases from J, the gap between germline ends came to 13 bases. Germline values: CDR1 SGDLS, CDR2 YYNGEE.

The chain carries TRBV3-1 (or the pseudogene TRBV3-2) and TRBJ1-4, with no clear D. V lost 2 bases to trimming and J lost 5 bases, with 9 bases between them. Per germline, CDR1 LGHDT and CDR2 YNNKEL (reference sequence). This CDR3 has 14 residues. The CDR3, as DNA: TGTGCCAGCAGCCAACGGGGATCCAATGAAAAACTGTTTTTT. Residues: CASSQRGSNEKLFF.

This chain uses TRBV6-6 with TRBJ2-1; TRBD2 might be the D (5 bases). Germline-derived CDR1 and CDR2 are MNHNY and SVGAGI (reference sequence). Trimming cost V 7 bases and J 3 bases, with 16 bases left between them. This CDR3 spans 15 amino acids. CDR3 sequence: CASKLEGAVYNEQFF. In DNA, the CDR3 is TGTGCCAGCAAGCTCGAGGGAGCGGTCTACAATGAGCAGTTCTTC.

The chain is built from TRBV5-8 and TRBJ1-1; TRBD1 matches 7 bases. The CDR3 contains 16 residues. The trim removed 2 bases at V and 1 base at J, leaving 8 bases unmatched. From germline, CDR1 is SGHTS and CDR2 YDEGEE. The CDR3 nucleotides read TGTGCCAGCAGCTTCGGACCAGACAGGGCGAACACTGAAGCTTTCTTT. This translates into CASSFGPDRANTEAFF.

The chain employs TRBV5-1 and TRBJ2-2; no reliable D call. The CDR3 loop spans 11 amino acids. Trimming pared 3 bases from V and 7 bases from J, leaving 4 bases between. Germline loops: CDR1 SGHRS, CDR2 YFSETQ. CDR3 in DNA: TGCGCCAGCAGCTCGGTCGGGGAGCTGTTTTTT. Residues: CASSSVGELFF. The full variable domain, rest sourced from reference TRBV5-1 and TRBJ2-2, is KAGVTQTPRYLIKTRGQQVTLSCSPISGHRSVSWYQQTPGQGLQFLFEYFSETQRNKGNFPGRFSGRQFSNSRSEMNVSTLELGDSALYLCASSSVGELFFGEGSRLTVL.

The chain's CDR3 is CASSQGQGGPAYGYTF. DNA for the CDR3: TGCGCCAGCAGCCAAGGGCAGGGGGGCCCGGCCTATGGCTACACCTTC. This chain joins TRBV4-1 and TRBJ1-2; TRBD1 matches 7 bases. J was trimmed by 4 bases and V by 1 base; bases with no gene match: 9. The germline CDR1 and CDR2 sequences are MGHRA and YSYEKL. The CDR3 has 16 amino acids.

The V gene is TRBV5-4, the J gene TRBJ1-2, with TRBD1 identical over 10 bases. CDR1 and CDR2 (germline): SGHNT, YYREEE (reference sequence). This CDR3 has 15 amino acids. The V and J ends lost 5 bases and 0 bases, in that order; junction bases with no gene match: 4. The CDR3 is CASRVGTGANYGYTF. CDR3 coding DNA: TGTGCCAGCAGGGTTGGGACAGGGGCTAACTATGGCTACACCTTC.

The gene calls are TRBV3-1 (or the pseudogene TRBV3-2) and TRBJ2-3, with D maybe TRBD1 (5 bases). Trimming stripped 1 base from V and 9 bases from J, with 8 bases between. This CDR3 is built from 12 residues. Germline values: CDR1 LGHDT, CDR2 YNNKEL (reference sequence). The CDR3 is CASSQVRGTQYF. CDR3 DNA sequence: TGTGCCAGCAGCCAAGTAAGGGGAACGCAGTATTTT.

This clone was seen a few times. The chain employs TRBV18 and TRBJ2-2; D is perhaps TRBD2 (5 bases). There are 15 residues in the CDR3. Trimming pared 2 bases from V and 0 bases from J, leaving 7 bases between. CDR1 and CDR2 (germline): KGHSH, LQKENI. As DNA, the CDR3 is TGTGCCAGCTCACCATTTAGCGCGAACACCGGGGAGCTGTTTTTT. Protein: CASSPFSANTGELFF.

This clone showed up just once. The V and J genes are TRBV28 and TRBJ1-5; no clear D. The germline gives CDR1 MDHEN, CDR2 SYDVKM. The germline V and J ends were trimmed by 6 bases and 1 base, with 10 bases remaining between them. This CDR3 has 14 amino acids. The CDR3, as DNA: TGTGCCAGCAGCGCGGGAAACAGCAATCAGCCCCAGCATTTT. Translation: CASSAGNSNQPQHF.

The chain joins TRBV7-2 to TRBJ1-2, with a possible D match to TRBD1 (5 bases). Germline loops: CDR1 SGHTA, CDR2 FQGNSA. The V end was cut by 5 bases, the J end by 6 bases, with 16 bases between. The length of the CDR3 is 14 residues. This CDR3 is CASSPHSGGDGYTF. DNA of the CDR3: TGTGCCAGCAGCCCCCACTCCGGAGGGGATGGCTACACCTTC.

The CDR3 spells CASSGTSGGPGNTIYF. The CDR3 DNA reads TGCGCCAGCAGCGGAACTTCAGGGGGGCCTGGAAACACCATATATTTT. The rearrangement uses TRBV5-1 and TRBJ1-3, with 7 bases matching TRBD1. The CDR3 covers 16 residues. In germline, CDR1 is SGHRS, CDR2 YFSETQ. V trimming: 4 bases; J trimming: 2 bases; junction bases outside the gene matches: 9.

This clone occurred once. This chain joins TRBV28 and TRBJ2-3; TRBD2 matches 9 bases. The CDR3 covers 15 residues. The trim removed 7 bases at V and 6 bases at J, leaving 11 bases unmatched. Germline V gene sequence: CDR1 MDHEN, CDR2 SYDVKM. Here the CDR3 DNA reads TGTGCCAGCAATGAGCGGGGGGTCGTCCCGGATACGCAGTATTTT. This encodes CASNERGVVPDTQYF.

The rearrangement links TRBV2 to TRBJ1-2, with 7 bases fitting TRBD1. The CDR3 is 14 amino acids. Unmatched junction bases numbered 7, after V lost 6 bases and J lost 3 bases. Germline CDR1 and CDR2: SNHLY and FYNNEI. CDR3 in DNA: TGTGCCAGCAGGGGGGCAGGGGGAGACTATGGCTACACCTTC. It yields the protein CASRGAGGDYGYTF.

The V gene is TRBV28, the J gene TRBJ2-5; 12 positions match TRBD2. Germline lookup yields CDR1 MDHEN and CDR2 SYDVKM. The V gene end was trimmed by 6 bases and the J gene end by 5 bases; junction bases not matched to a gene: 7. This CDR3 has 15 residues. The CDR3 DNA sequence: TGTGCCAGCAGCCCACTAGCGGGAGGACGGGAGACCCAGTACTTC. Its protein product is CASSPLAGGRETQYF.

The chain carries TRBV28 and TRBJ1-3; no definite D call. Germline lookup yields CDR1 MDHEN and CDR2 SYDVKM. The CDR3 has 17 amino acids. Trimming removed 3 bases at V and 0 bases at J, with 15 bases between. The CDR3 nucleotides read TGTGCCAGCAGTTTTCTAGGACTGGGCCGCTCTGGAAACACCATATATTTT. This encodes CASSFLGLGRSGNTIYF.

The CDR3 DNA reads as TGTGCCAGCAGTCCCGGGACAGGGCTAAAAATTGAAGCTTTCTTT. Protein product: CASSPGTGLKIEAFF. The rearrangement uses TRBV28 and TRBJ1-1; 9 bases fit TRBD1. The CDR3 is 15 amino acids. Germline assignment: CDR1 MDHEN and CDR2 SYDVKM. V was pared by 5 bases and J by 7 bases, with 11 bases of the junction left unmatched. Looking up the rest from reference TRBV28 and TRBJ1-1 gives the full variable domain: DVKVTQSSRYLVKRTGEKVFLECVQDMDHENMFWYRQDPGLGLRLIYFSYDVKMKEKGDIPEGYSVSREKKERFSLILESASTNQTSMYLCASSPGTGLKIEAFFGQGTRLTVV.

J is TRBJ2-5 and V is TRBV5-4; TRBD2 matches 8 bases. The CDR3 extends over 17 amino acids. Germline-derived CDR1 and CDR2 are SGHNT and YYREEE (reference sequence). The junction had 20 bases not matched to a gene; V was cut back by 8 bases and J by 5 bases. The CDR3 region is CARGGLAGPRREETQYF. DNA of the CDR3: TGTGCCAGGGGAGGGCTAGCGGGTCCCCGCCGGGAGGAGACCCAGTACTTC.

V usage is TRBV5-1 and J usage is TRBJ2-7; 9 nucleotides agree with TRBD2. The CDR3 is made up of 14 amino acids. The germline V gene encodes CDR1 SGHRS and CDR2 YFSETQ. V trimming: 4 bases; J trimming: 0 bases; junction bases outside the gene matches: 2. The CDR3 nucleotides are TGCGCCAGCAGCATTAGCGGGGGCTCCTACGAGCAGTACTTC. As protein: CASSISGGSYEQYF. Full variable domain (outside the CDR3, taken from reference TRBV5-1 and TRBJ2-7): KAGVTQTPRYLIKTRGQQVTLSCSPISGHRSVSWYQQTPGQGLQFLFEYFSETQRNKGNFPGRFSGRQFSNSRSEMNVSTLELGDSALYLCASSISGGSYEQYFGPGTRLTVT.

This clone is a singleton in its sample. V and J are TRBV5-1 and TRBJ1-1, with 11 bases lining up with TRBD1. Unmatched junction bases numbered 2, after V lost 4 bases and J lost 6 bases. CDR1 is SGHRS and CDR2 is YFSETQ in the germline V gene. The CDR3 length is 13 residues. The CDR3 here is CASSLGQGAEAFF. The DNA of the CDR3 is TGCGCCAGCAGCCTGGGACAGGGGGCTGAAGCTTTCTTT.

In nucleotides, the CDR3 is TGTGCCAGCCCATTCTTTGCGGGGGGCCATCAGCCCCAGCATTTT. Translating it yields CASPFFAGGHQPQHF. The chain joins TRBV19 to TRBJ1-5; the D gene is possibly TRBD1 (6 bases). Germline V gives CDR1 LNHDA, CDR2 SQIVND (reference sequence). The V and J ends lost 9 bases and 5 bases respectively, with 20 bases between them. This CDR3 has 15 residues.

The chain employs TRBV15 and TRBJ1-5; tentatively, D is TRBD1 (5 bases). The CDR3 is 17 residues long. The germline V and J ends were trimmed by 0 bases and 0 bases, with 12 bases remaining between them. Germline lookup yields CDR1 LNHNV and CDR2 YYDKDF (reference sequence). Written as DNA, the CDR3 is TGTGCCACCAGCAGAGACCCTGGGACTTATAGCAATCAGCCCCAGCATTTT. Translated: CATSRDPGTYSNQPQHF. Filled out from reference TRBV15 and TRBJ1-5, the complete variable domain reads DAMVIQNPRYQVTQFGKPVTLSCSQTLNHNVMYWYQQKSSQAPKLLFHYYDKDFNNEADTPDNFQSRRPNTSFCFLDIRSPGLGDTAMYLCATSRDPGTYSNQPQHFGDGTRLSIL.